Listed below are T cell receptor beta chains from one sample, sequenced in a study of identical twins. Each CDR3 protein is one row after TCRdb ran MiXCR on the 5' RACE reads. Here the sample spans 500,000 or so distinct CDR3 sequences, 20% to 25% being singletons. The sample was also linked to a second study, of T cells expressing NK-cell markers.

The sample consisted of CD4+ T cells sorted from blood. Receptor source: a young woman in good health. Each CDR3 is given with its conserved first and last residue. A D gene is named only where the DNA matches it firmly. Not every row has a clone size; where given, it reads once, few, many or a size class.

TRBV6-1,many,TRBD2,TRBJ2-3,CASSKSAGGQADTQYF,TGTGCCAGCAGTAAATCAGCGGGGGGGCAGGCAGATACGCAGTATTTT
TRBV29-1,few,TRBD2,TRBJ2-7,CSVESGGHYEQYF,TGCAGCGTTGAAAGCGGGGGTCACTACGAGCAGTACTTC
TRBV12-3/TRBV12-4,few,TRBD2,TRBJ2-7,CASSFSWEGSYEQYF,TGTGCCAGCAGCTTCTCATGGGAGGGTTCCTACGAGCAGTACTTC
TRBV15,-,TRBD1,TRBJ1-3,CATSRDSPRSGNTIYF,TGTGCCACCAGTCGGGACAGCCCCCGATCTGGAAACACCATATATTTT
TRBV20-1,-,TRBD2,TRBJ2-1,CSARDGGFSGGAANEQFF,TGCAGTGCTAGGGACGGAGGATTTAGCGGGGGCGCGGCCAATGAGCAGTTCTTC
TRBV9,-,-,TRBJ1-6,CASSGGDPSGTPLHF,TGTGCCAGCAGCGGGGGAGACCCCTCGGGCACACCCCTCCACTTT
TRBV20-1,-,-,TRBJ2-5,CSARADKETQYF,TGCAGTGCTAGAGCGGACAAAGAGACCCAGTACTTC
TRBV20-1,-,-,TRBJ2-1,CSALQGTYNEQFF,TGCAGTGCGCTTCAGGGGACGTACAATGAGCAGTTCTTC
TRBV3-1,few,-,TRBJ1-1,CASSRLQTVNTEAFF,TGTGCCAGCAGCCGCCTTCAGACAGTTAACACTGAAGCTTTCTTT
TRBV5-1,few,-,TRBJ1-2,CASLQNYGYTF,TGCGCCAGCTTACAGAACTATGGCTACACCTTC
TRBV10-3,-,-,TRBJ1-1,CAISGGRGTEAFF,TGTGCCATCAGTGGGGGGAGGGGCACTGAAGCTTTCTTT
TRBV12-3/TRBV12-4,many,-,TRBJ2-3,CASSSSFTDTQYF,TGTGCCAGCAGTTCTTCTTTCACAGATACGCAGTATTTT
TRBV20-1,few,-,TRBJ1-4,CSARDLGGGNEKLFF,TGCAGTGCTAGAGATCTGGGGGGCGGGAATGAAAAACTGTTTTTT
TRBV3-1,few,-,TRBJ1-2,CASSKKGGYTF,TGTGCCAGCAGCAAGAAGGGTGGCTACACCTTC
TRBV20-1,few,TRBD2,TRBJ2-3,CSARLAGGRYTQYF,TGCAGTGCTCGACTAGCGGGAGGGAGATATACGCAGTATTTT
TRBV20-1,-,-,TRBJ2-7,CSARDWTARFYEQYF,TGCAGTGCTAGAGATTGGACAGCGAGATTCTACGAGCAGTACTTC
TRBV5-1,-,-,TRBJ2-7,CASTARPGEGSEQYF,TGCGCCAGCACCGCCAGACCGGGCGAGGGAAGCGAGCAGTACTTC
TRBV19,few,-,TRBJ1-4,CASNRVINEKLFF,TGTGCCAGTAATAGGGTGATTAATGAAAAACTGTTTTTT
TRBV12-3/TRBV12-4,few,-,TRBJ2-7,CASSPGGWGEQYF,TGTGCCAGCAGTCCCGGGGGTTGGGGAGAGCAGTACTTC
TRBV20-1,few,-,TRBJ1-2,CSAIPVDVYGYTF,TGCAGTGCTATCCCCGTGGATGTCTATGGCTACACCTTC
TRBV20-1,-,TRBD1,TRBJ1-5,CSAAPTGAPNQPQHF,TGCAGTGCTGCGCCAACAGGGGCTCCCAATCAGCCCCAGCATTTT
TRBV7-9,few,-,TRBJ2-7,CASSPVAGSSYEQYF,TGTGCCAGCAGCCCAGTCGCAGGCAGCTCCTACGAGCAGTACTTC
TRBV2,few,TRBD1,TRBJ1-1,CASSLRTGEDTEAFF,TGTGCCAGCAGTCTCCGGACAGGCGAGGACACTGAAGCTTTCTTT
TRBV6-1,-,TRBD1,TRBJ2-1,CASRGQGFGNEQFF,TGTGCCAGCCGCGGACAGGGTTTCGGCAATGAGCAGTTCTTC
TRBV7-9,-,-,TRBJ1-1,CASSLWEEAFF,TGTGCCAGCAGCTTATGGGAAGAAGCTTTCTTT
TRBV20-1,few,-,TRBJ1-1,CSARDLGQITEAFF,TGCAGTGCTAGAGATTTAGGTCAGATCACTGAAGCTTTCTTT
TRBV7-2,few,TRBD1,TRBJ1-6,CASSQFDRGPSPLHF,TGTGCCAGCAGCCAATTCGACAGGGGACCTTCACCCCTCCACTTT
TRBV6-5,-,-,TRBJ1-1,CASSYRRGQAFF,TGTGCCAGCAGTTACCGGCGGGGGCAAGCTTTCTTT
TRBV5-1,many,-,TRBJ1-1,CASRDGPLAGTEAFF,TGCGCCAGCAGAGACGGACCCCTAGCAGGCACTGAAGCTTTCTTT
TRBV20-1,-,TRBD2,TRBJ2-1,CSAPAGGWSSYNEQFF,TGCAGTGCTCCAGCGGGGGGGTGGAGCTCCTACAATGAGCAGTTCTTC
TRBV18,-,-,TRBJ2-1,CASSPPSSAEQFF,TGTGCCAGCTCACCACCGAGTAGCGCGGAGCAGTTCTTC
TRBV20-1,many,TRBD1,TRBJ1-2,CSASRGQGYGYTF,TGCAGTGCGAGCAGGGGGCAGGGCTATGGCTACACCTTC
TRBV3-1,few,TRBD1,TRBJ1-1,CASSPRYRGQTTEAFF,TGTGCCAGCAGCCCCCGTTACAGGGGGCAAACCACTGAAGCTTTCTTT
TRBV25-1,-,-,TRBJ2-1,CASSEWGHGQFF,TGTGCCAGCAGTGAATGGGGACATGGGCAGTTCTTC
TRBV5-6,few,-,TRBJ2-7,CASSSPRGSSYEQYF,TGTGCCAGCAGCTCCCCACGGGGGAGCTCCTACGAGCAGTACTTC
TRBV29-1,many,-,TRBJ1-5,CSVSPGKGDQPQHF,TGCAGCGTTTCACCAGGGAAGGGGGATCAGCCCCAGCATTTT
TRBV28,-,-,TRBJ2-5,CASSSGTAVGETQYF,TGTGCCAGCAGTTCCGGGACTGCAGTGGGGGAGACCCAGTACTTC
TRBV5-4,-,TRBD1,TRBJ2-1,CASKPDRGDNEQFF,TGTGCCAGCAAGCCAGACAGGGGTGACAATGAGCAGTTCTTC